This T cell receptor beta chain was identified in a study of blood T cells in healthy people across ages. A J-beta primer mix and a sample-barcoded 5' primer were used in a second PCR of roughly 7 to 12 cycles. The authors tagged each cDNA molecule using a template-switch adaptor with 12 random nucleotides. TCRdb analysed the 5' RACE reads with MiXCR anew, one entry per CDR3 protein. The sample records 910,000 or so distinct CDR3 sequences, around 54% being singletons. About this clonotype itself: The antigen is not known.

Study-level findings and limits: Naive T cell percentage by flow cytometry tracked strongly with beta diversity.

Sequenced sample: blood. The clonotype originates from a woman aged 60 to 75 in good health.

CDR3 DNA: TGTGCCAGCAGACCACCGACAGGGTCCTACGAGCAGTACTTC. This translates into CASRPPTGSYEQYF. V and J are TRBV27 and TRBJ2-7; 7 bases are shared with TRBD1. Germline CDR1 is MNHEY and CDR2 is SMNVEV (reference sequence). The CDR3 totals 14 residues. The J segment lost 1 base and the V segment lost 6 bases, leaving 6 bases of the junction unmatched.